The 25 T cell receptor beta chains below come from one sample, sequenced in a study of CD8 T cells in Susac syndrome. It was with random hexamers that roughly 0.5 to 1 ug RNA was reverse transcribed. Via MiXCR, TCRdb re-called the immunoSEQ multiplex PCR reads, giving one row per CDR3 protein. The sample records tens of thousands of distinct CDR3 sequences, 96% being singletons. What was sequenced was CD8+ T cells from PBMCs. The origin of the receptors is a human donor with Susac syndrome.

The gene calls are TRBV29-1 and TRBJ2-2; 8 nucleotides agree with TRBD1. Germline-derived CDR1 and CDR2 are SQVTM and ANQGSEA. With 6 bases clipped from V and 7 bases from J, the junction kept 4 bases outside the gene matches. This CDR3 spans 12 amino acids. Here the CDR3 DNA reads TGCAGCGTAGGAACAGGGGGCGGGGAGCTGTTTTTT. Amino acids: CSVGTGGGELFF.

This chain links TRBV20-1 with TRBJ1-3; D unresolved. V lost 4 bases and J lost 6, with 13 bases in between. CDR3 length equals 13 residues. Per germline, CDR1 DFQATT and CDR2 SNEGSKA (reference sequence). In DNA form, the CDR3 reads TGCAGTGCTATTAGGACCGATCAAAACACCATATATTTT. Translating gives CSAIRTDQNTIYF.

In its sample, this clonotype was seen once. The gene calls are TRBV10-1 and TRBJ2-2, with 10 positions matching TRBD2. The CDR3 is made up of 17 amino acids. CDR1 WNHNN and CDR2 SYGVQD come from the germline V gene (reference sequence). The ends lost 3 bases at V and 1 base at J; junction bases unmatched: 5. This CDR3 reads CASSDPSGGLNTGELFF. Here the CDR3 DNA reads TGCGCCAGCAGTGACCCTAGCGGGGGACTGAACACCGGGGAGCTGTTTTTT.

The chain links TRBV9 to TRBJ2-1, with D unresolved. The germline V gene encodes CDR1 SGDLS and CDR2 YYNGEE. CDR3 size: 15 residues. V gave up 7 bases and J gave up 4 bases, with 18 bases separating them. The CDR3 is CASSTSTGDYNEQFF. The CDR3 region has the DNA TGTGCCAGCTCTACCTCAACTGGGGATTACAATGAGCAGTTCTTC.

The genes are TRBV11-2 and TRBJ2-1; 8 nucleotides align to TRBD2. V was pared by 2 bases and J by 6 bases, with 6 bases of the junction left unmatched. Looked up from germline, CDR1 is SGHAT and CDR2 is FQNNGV. There are 15 residues in the CDR3. CDR3 bases: TGTGCCAGCAGCTTAAACGCGGGGGGACCCAATGAGCAGTTCTTC. As protein: CASSLNAGGPNEQFF.

The rearrangement joins TRBV12-3 or TRBV12-4 to TRBJ1-5; no clear D gene. CDR3 size: 13 residues. Between the trimmed V and J ends, which lost 5 bases and 3 bases, there was a span of 8 bases. CDR3 region: CASSPTLNQPQHF. The CDR3 coding sequence is TGTGCCAGCAGTCCAACACTCAATCAGCCCCAGCATTTT.

The genes are TRBV7-2 and TRBJ1-3; unclear D gene. The germline V gene encodes CDR1 SGHTA and CDR2 FQGNSA. Trimming removed 1 base from V and 1 base from J, with 5 bases in between. The CDR3 runs 14 residues. The CDR3 here is CASSLGGSGNTIYF. CDR3 DNA sequence: TGTGCCAGCAGCTTAGGGGGATCTGGAAACACCATATATTTT.

The chain links TRBV30 to TRBJ2-1; D gene uncertain. The CDR3 contains 11 residues. The ends were cut back, 0 bases at V and 7 bases at J, with 4 bases in the middle. From germline, CDR1 is GTSNPN and CDR2 SVGIG (reference sequence). Here the CDR3 reads CAWSVENEQFF. In DNA, the CDR3 is TGTGCCTGGAGTGTGGAAAATGAGCAGTTCTTC.

The chain employs TRBV30 and TRBJ1-2; TRBD1 matches at 11 bases. This CDR3 has 14 amino acids. The germline V gene has CDR1 GTSNPN and CDR2 SVGIG (reference sequence). Trimming at V came to 5 bases and at J to 3 bases, leaving 5 bases not matched to a gene. Written as DNA, the CDR3 is TGTGCCTGGGGCTGGACAGGGGGCGACTATGGCTACACCTTC. It codes for CAWGWTGGDYGYTF. The full variable domain, with the rest looked up from reference TRBV30 and TRBJ1-2, is SQTIHQWPATLVQPVGSPLSLECTVEGTSNPNLYWYRQAAGRGLQLLFYSVGIGQISSEVPQNLSASRPQDRQFILSSKKLLLSDSGFYLCAWGWTGGDYGYTFGSGTRLTVV.

The chain employs TRBV9 and TRBJ1-6; D not resolved. With 0 bases removed from V and 8 bases from J, the gap between germline ends came to 6 bases. Germline CDR1 SGDLS, CDR2 YYNGEE. The CDR3 has 13 amino acids. CDR3 bases: TGTGCCAGCAGCGTAGACAGCTATTCACCCCTCCACTTT. It translates to CASSVDSYSPLHF.

In DNA form, the CDR3 reads TGCGCCAGCAGCCGCCACCAGGCCAGGGATGGCTACACCTTC. It translates to CASSRHQARDGYTF. The chain links TRBV4-3 to TRBJ1-2; D may be TRBD1 (5 bases). The CDR3 is made up of 14 amino acids. Trimming removed 4 bases at V and 6 bases at J, with 15 bases between. The germline V gene encodes CDR1 LGHNA and CDR2 YSLEER.

The chain has TRBV6-5 and TRBJ2-7; D is possibly TRBD2 (5 bases). The CDR3 is 14 residues long. V was clipped by 0 bases and J by 6 bases, with 12 bases between them. Germline V lookup: CDR1 MNHEY, CDR2 SVGAGI. CDR3 sequence: CASSYSDGVREQYF. CDR3 coding DNA: TGTGCCAGCAGTTACTCGGACGGGGTTCGCGAGCAGTACTTC.

V is TRBV20-1 and J is TRBJ1-1; 8 positions agree with TRBD1. The length of the CDR3 is 15 residues. CDR1 and CDR2 from the germline V gene are DFQATT and SNEGSKA (reference sequence). Trimming took 1 base from V and 4 from J; bases not matched to a gene: 8. CDR3 in amino acids: CSARGYRGGGTEAFF. The DNA of the CDR3 is TGCAGTGCTAGAGGCTACAGGGGGGGCGGCACTGAAGCTTTCTTT.

The chain has TRBV20-1 and TRBJ2-3; weak D call: TRBD2 (5 bases). Trimming removed 3 bases at V and 5 bases at J, with 15 bases between. The germline CDR1 and CDR2 sequences are DFQATT and SNEGSKA (reference sequence). This CDR3 is 14 amino acids long. The CDR3: CSARASTARDTQYF. CDR3 in DNA: TGCAGTGCTAGGGCTAGCACTGCACGAGATACGCAGTATTTT.

This rearrangement joins TRBV9 to TRBJ1-6; the match to TRBD1 covers 8 bases. With 4 bases clipped from V and 8 bases from J, the junction kept 8 bases outside the gene matches. The CDR3 totals 15 residues. Germline lookup yields CDR1 SGDLS and CDR2 YYNGEE. CDR3 sequence: CASSILDREDSPLHF. In DNA, the CDR3 is TGTGCCAGCAGCATCCTGGACAGGGAGGATTCACCCCTCCACTTT.

The chain uses TRBV7-6 and TRBJ2-3; 7 nucleotides line up with TRBD2. This CDR3 has 15 amino acids. Germline values: CDR1 SGHVS, CDR2 FNYEAQ. The V and J ends lost 5 bases and 4 bases, in that order; junction bases with no gene match: 9. For the CDR3, the DNA is TGTGCCAGCAGCCCGACTAGCTCGGGCCCAGATACGCAGTATTTT. Amino acid sequence: CASSPTSSGPDTQYF.

V usage is TRBV19 and J usage is TRBJ2-4; D is unresolved. With 6 bases removed from V and 5 bases from J, the gap between germline ends came to 11 bases. The CDR3 loop spans 13 amino acids. The V gene's germline CDR1 is LNHDA and CDR2 SQIVND (reference sequence). CDR3 DNA sequence: TGTGCCAGTAGACCCGACACCGAAAACATTCAGTACTTC. Protein sequence: CASRPDTENIQYF.

V usage is TRBV6-6 and J usage is TRBJ2-1; 8 positions match TRBD2. J gave up 6 bases and V 4 bases, and 5 bases lay outside the gene matches. The germline V gene has CDR1 MNHNY and CDR2 SVGAGI (reference sequence). The CDR3 runs to 14 residues. The CDR3 spells CASSSGLVVNEQFF. CDR3 DNA: TGTGCCAGCAGTTCGGGACTAGTCGTCAATGAGCAGTTCTTC.

The chain couples TRBV30 to TRBJ1-1, with 7 nucleotides matching TRBD1. The V and J ends lost 8 bases and 0 bases, in that order; junction bases with no gene match: 12. The CDR3 spans 15 residues. Germline V gene sequence: CDR1 GTSNPN, CDR2 SVGIG (reference sequence). CDR3 coding DNA: TGTGCCACGAGCACAGGGGCGGGGGTGAACACTGAAGCTTTCTTT. It is translated as CATSTGAGVNTEAFF. Drawing the rest from reference TRBV30 and TRBJ1-1, the complete variable domain is SQTIHQWPATLVQPVGSPLSLECTVEGTSNPNLYWYRQAAGRGLQLLFYSVGIGQISSEVPQNLSASRPQDRQFILSSKKLLLSDSGFYLCATSTGAGVNTEAFFGQGTRLTVV.

The J gene is TRBJ1-4, the V gene TRBV29-1; D gene ambiguous. Germline assignment: CDR1 SQVTM and CDR2 ANQGSEA. Deletions cut 4 bases from V and 8 bases from J, with 14 bases between. The CDR3 contains 13 residues. CDR3 bases: TGCAGCGTTGTCGCGGGGAGGACCGAAAAACTGTTTTTT. It yields the protein CSVVAGRTEKLFF.

The chain joins TRBV19 to TRBJ2-3; the D gene is possibly TRBD2 (6 bases). CDR3 size: 15 residues. The germline V gene has CDR1 LNHDA and CDR2 SQIVND (reference sequence). With 1 base removed from V and 4 bases from J, the gap between germline ends came to 12 bases. DNA of the CDR3: TGTGCCAGTAGTATAGCGATGGAGGGCGCAGATACGCAGTATTTT. This gives the protein CASSIAMEGADTQYF.

In the case of this clonotype: Sequence at one end of the junction differs from germline and may be a read error. The chain has TRBV10-3 and TRBJ2-1; 7 nucleotides match TRBD1. CDR1 ENHRY and CDR2 SYGVKD come from the germline V gene. This CDR3 spans 14 amino acids. CDR3 protein: CASSPSTGLDEQFF. CDR3 nucleotides: TGTGCCAGCAGTCCGTCGACAGGGTTGGACGAGCAGTTCTTC.

This chain uses TRBV29-1 with TRBJ2-3; D call uncertain. The germline V and J ends were trimmed by 4 bases and 2 bases, with 10 bases remaining between them. Per the germline V gene, CDR1 is SQVTM and CDR2 is ANQGSEA. The CDR3 extends over 13 amino acids. The CDR3 DNA is TGCAGCGTTGTTCCTATAATCACAGATACGCAGTATTTT. This gives the protein CSVVPIITDTQYF.

This clonotype is a singleton in its sample. The rearrangement joins TRBV20-1 to TRBJ1-1; the D is unclear. Trimming took off 6 bases at V and 5 bases at J, with 13 bases between the two ends. The CDR3 consists of 12 residues. CDR1 and CDR2 from the germline V gene are DFQATT and SNEGSKA (reference sequence). CDR3 coding DNA: TGCAGTGCCCCGGTGGTTGGGACTGAAGCTTTCTTT. Amino acids: CSAPVVGTEAFF.

The chain is built from TRBV10-2 and TRBJ1-5; TRBD1 matches at 7 bases. The CDR3 length is 13 residues. V gave up 9 bases and J gave up 2 bases; unmatched junction bases: 4. The V gene's germline CDR1 is WSHSY and CDR2 SAAADI. The CDR3 here is CASQGERNQPQHF. CDR3 DNA: TGCGCCAGTCAGGGGGAACGCAATCAGCCCCAGCATTTT.